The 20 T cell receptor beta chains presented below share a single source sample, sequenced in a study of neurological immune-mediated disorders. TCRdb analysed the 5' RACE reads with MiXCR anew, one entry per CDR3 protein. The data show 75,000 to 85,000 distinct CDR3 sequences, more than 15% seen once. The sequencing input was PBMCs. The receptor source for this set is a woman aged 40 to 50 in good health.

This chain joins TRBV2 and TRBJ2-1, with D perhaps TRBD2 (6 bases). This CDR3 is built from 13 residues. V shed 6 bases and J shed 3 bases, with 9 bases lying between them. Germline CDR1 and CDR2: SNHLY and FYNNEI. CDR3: CASRGAGYNEQFF. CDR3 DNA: TGTGCCAGCAGGGGAGCGGGCTACAATGAGCAGTTCTTC.

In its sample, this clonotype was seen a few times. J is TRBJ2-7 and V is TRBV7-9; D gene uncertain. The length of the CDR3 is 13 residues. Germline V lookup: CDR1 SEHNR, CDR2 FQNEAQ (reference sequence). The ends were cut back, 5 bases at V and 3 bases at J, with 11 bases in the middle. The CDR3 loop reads CASSPTLDYEQYF. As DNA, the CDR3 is TGTGCCAGCAGCCCGACCCTAGACTACGAGCAGTACTTC.

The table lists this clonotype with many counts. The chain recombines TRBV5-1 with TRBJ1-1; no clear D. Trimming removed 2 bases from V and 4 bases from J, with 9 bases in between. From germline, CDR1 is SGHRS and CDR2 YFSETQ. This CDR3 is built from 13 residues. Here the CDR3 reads CASSLETPTEAFF. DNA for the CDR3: TGCGCCAGCAGCTTAGAAACTCCCACTGAAGCTTTCTTT.

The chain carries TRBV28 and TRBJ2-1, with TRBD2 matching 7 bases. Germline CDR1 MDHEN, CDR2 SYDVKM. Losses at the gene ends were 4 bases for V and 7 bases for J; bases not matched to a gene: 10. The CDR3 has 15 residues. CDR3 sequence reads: CASSSGGPRGNEQFF. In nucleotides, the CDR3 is TGTGCCAGCAGTTCAGGAGGACCGCGGGGGAATGAGCAGTTCTTC.

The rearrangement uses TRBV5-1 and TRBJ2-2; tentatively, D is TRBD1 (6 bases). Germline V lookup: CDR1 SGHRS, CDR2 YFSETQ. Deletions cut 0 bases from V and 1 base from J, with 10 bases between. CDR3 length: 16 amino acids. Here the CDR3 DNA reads TGCGCCAGCAGCTTGGAGTGGGGGCTGAACACCGGGGAGCTGTTTTTT. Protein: CASSLEWGLNTGELFF. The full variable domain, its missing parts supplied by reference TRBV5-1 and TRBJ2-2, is KAGVTQTPRYLIKTRGQQVTLSCSPISGHRSVSWYQQTPGQGLQFLFEYFSETQRNKGNFPGRFSGRQFSNSRSEMNVSTLELGDSALYLCASSLEWGLNTGELFFGEGSRLTVL.

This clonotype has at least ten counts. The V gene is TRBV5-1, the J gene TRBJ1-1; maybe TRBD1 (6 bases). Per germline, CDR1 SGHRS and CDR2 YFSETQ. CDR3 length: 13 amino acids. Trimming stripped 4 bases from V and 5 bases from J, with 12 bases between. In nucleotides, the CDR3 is TGCGCCAGCAGCCAACAGGGTTGGACTGAAGCTTTCTTT. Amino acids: CASSQQGWTEAFF.

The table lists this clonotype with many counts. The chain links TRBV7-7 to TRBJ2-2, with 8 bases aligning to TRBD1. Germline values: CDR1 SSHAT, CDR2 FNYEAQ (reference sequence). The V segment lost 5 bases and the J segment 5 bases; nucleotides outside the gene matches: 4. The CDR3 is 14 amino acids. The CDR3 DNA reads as TGTGCCAGCAGCCGGGACAGGTCAACCGGGGAGCTGTTTTTT. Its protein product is CASSRDRSTGELFF.

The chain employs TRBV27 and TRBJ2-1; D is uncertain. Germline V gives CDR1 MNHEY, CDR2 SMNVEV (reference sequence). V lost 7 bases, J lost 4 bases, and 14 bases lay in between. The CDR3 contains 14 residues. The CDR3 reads CASNGMSPYNEQFF. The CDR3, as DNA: TGTGCCAGCAACGGAATGTCCCCTTACAATGAGCAGTTCTTC.

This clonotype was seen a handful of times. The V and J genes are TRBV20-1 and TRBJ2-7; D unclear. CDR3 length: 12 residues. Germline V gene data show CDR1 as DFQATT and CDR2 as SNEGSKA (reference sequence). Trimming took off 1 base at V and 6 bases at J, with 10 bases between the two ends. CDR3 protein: CSARGPGREQYF. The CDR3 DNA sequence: TGCAGTGCTAGAGGACCGGGCCGCGAGCAGTACTTC.

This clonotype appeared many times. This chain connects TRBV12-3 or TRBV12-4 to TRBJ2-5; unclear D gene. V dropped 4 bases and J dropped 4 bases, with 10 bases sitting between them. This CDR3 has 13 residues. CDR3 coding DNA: TGTGCCAGCAGTTCCAGGATGGGAGAGACCCAGTACTTC. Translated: CASSSRMGETQYF.

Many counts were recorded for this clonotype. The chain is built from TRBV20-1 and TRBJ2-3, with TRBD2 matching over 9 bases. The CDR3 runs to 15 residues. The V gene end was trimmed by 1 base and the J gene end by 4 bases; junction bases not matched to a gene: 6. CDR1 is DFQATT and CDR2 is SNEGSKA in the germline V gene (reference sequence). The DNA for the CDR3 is TGCAGTGCTAGAGGTCCGGGACTAGCCCCAGATACGCAGTATTTT. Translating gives CSARGPGLAPDTQYF.

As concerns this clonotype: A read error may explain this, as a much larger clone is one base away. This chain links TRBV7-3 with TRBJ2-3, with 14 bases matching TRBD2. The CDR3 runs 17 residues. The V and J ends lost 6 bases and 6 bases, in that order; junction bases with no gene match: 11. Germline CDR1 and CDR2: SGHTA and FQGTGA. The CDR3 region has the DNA TGTGCCAGCAGGGACAGGACTAGCGGGGGGACGGCCGATACGCAGTATTTT. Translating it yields CASRDRTSGGTADTQYF.

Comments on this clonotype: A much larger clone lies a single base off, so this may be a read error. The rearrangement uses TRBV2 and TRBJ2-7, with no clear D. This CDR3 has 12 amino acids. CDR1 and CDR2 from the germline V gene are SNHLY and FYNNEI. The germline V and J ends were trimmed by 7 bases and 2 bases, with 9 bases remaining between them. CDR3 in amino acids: CASTEVAYEQYF. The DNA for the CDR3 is TGTGCCAGCACCGAAGTGGCCTACGAGCAGTACTTC.

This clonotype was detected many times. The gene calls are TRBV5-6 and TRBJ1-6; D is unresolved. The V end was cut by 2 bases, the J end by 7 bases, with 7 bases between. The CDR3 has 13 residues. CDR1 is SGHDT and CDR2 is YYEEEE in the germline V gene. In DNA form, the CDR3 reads TGTGCCAGCAGCTTCGACAAGAATTCACCCCTCCACTTT. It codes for CASSFDKNSPLHF. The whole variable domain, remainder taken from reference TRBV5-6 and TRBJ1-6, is DAGVTQSPTHLIKTRGQQVTLRCSPKSGHDTVSWYQQALGQGPQFIFQYYEEEERQRGNFPDRFSGHQFPNYSSELNVNALLLGDSALYLCASSFDKNSPLHFGNGTRLTVT.

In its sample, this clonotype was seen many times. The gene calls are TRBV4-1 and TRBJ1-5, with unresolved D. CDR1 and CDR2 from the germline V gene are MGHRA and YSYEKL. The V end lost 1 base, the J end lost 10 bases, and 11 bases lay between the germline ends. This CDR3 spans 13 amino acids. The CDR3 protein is CASSQVLWGPQHF. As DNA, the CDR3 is TGCGCCAGCAGCCAAGTTCTATGGGGACCCCAGCATTTT.

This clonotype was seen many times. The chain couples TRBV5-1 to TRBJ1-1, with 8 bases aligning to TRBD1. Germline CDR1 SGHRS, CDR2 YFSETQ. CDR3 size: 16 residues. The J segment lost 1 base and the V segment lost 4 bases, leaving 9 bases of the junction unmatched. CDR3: CASSPQPGTGNTEAFF. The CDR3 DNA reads TGCGCCAGCAGCCCCCAACCCGGGACAGGGAACACTGAAGCTTTCTTT.

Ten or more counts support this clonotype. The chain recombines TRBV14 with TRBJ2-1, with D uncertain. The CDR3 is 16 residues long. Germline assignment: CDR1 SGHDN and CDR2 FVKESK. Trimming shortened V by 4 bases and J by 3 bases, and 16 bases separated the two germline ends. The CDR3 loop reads CASSPTPAPGYNEQFF. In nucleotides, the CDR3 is TGTGCCAGCAGCCCTACTCCCGCGCCGGGCTACAATGAGCAGTTCTTC.

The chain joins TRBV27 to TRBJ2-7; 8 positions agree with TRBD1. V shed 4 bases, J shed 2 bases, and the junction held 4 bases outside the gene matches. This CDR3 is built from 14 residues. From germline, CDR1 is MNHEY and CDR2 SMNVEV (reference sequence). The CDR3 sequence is CASSYGTGPYEQYV. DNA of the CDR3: TGTGCCAGCAGTTACGGGACAGGACCCTACGAGCAGTACGTC.

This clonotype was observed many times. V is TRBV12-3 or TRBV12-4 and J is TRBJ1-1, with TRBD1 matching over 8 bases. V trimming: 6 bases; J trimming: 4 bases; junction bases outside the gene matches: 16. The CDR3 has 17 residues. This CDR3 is CASSSTQGEVGRTEAFF. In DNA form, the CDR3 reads TGTGCCAGCAGCTCGACACAGGGGGAAGTAGGGCGCACTGAAGCTTTCTTT.

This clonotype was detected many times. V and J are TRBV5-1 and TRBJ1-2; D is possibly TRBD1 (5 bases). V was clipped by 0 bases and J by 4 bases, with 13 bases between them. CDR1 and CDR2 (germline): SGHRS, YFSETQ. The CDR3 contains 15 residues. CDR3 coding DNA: TGCGCCAGCAGCTTGGCGCGGGGCGGCGGCTATGGCTACACCTTC. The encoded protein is CASSLARGGGYGYTF.